This T cell receptor beta chain was observed in a study of PD-1 blockade in classical Hodgkin lymphoma. Broader study findings: The CD4+ diversity rise by C4D1 was clearest in complete responders.

Regarding this clone: Antigen specificity is unknown.

The method was immunoSEQ multiplex PCR; TCRdb's version includes in-frame clones alone and lacks a portion of them. The sample carries 50,000 to 75,000 clones, roughly nine tenths recorded once. All the patients suffered relapse after autologous stem cell transplantation, and brentuximab vedotin exposure differed. CDR3 length equals 15 residues. CDR1 is MDHEN and CDR2 is SYDVKM in the germline V gene. The ends lost 4 bases at V and 5 bases at J; junction bases unmatched: 10. The chain is built from TRBV28 and TRBJ2-7; TRBD2 matches at 8 bases. The receptor was isolated from a human donor with classical Hodgkin lymphoma. The sample was peripheral blood mononuclear cells (PBMCs), taken at baseline. The CDR3: CASSSPLTSGHEQYF. In DNA form, the CDR3 reads TGTGCCAGCAGTTCCCCGCTCACTAGCGGCCACGAGCAGTACTTC.